These 28 T cell receptor beta chains share one sample of origin, sequenced in a study of blood T cell repertoires in COVID-19. The repertoire was sequenced with immunoSEQ multiplex PCR; TCRdb's copy has only in-frame clones and lacks some. In the table there are some 140,000 clones, about 83% of which are singletons. Sequences were obtained from peripheral blood. Receptors originate from a human donor in a cohort sampled during active COVID-19.

This rearrangement joins TRBV6-5 to TRBJ1-3; D ambiguous. This CDR3 is built from 14 residues. The ends were cut back, 6 bases at V and 3 bases at J, with 12 bases in the middle. The germline V gene encodes CDR1 MNHEY and CDR2 SVGAGI. The CDR3 loop is CASSPGGLGNTIYF. The DNA for the CDR3 is TGTGCCAGCAGCCCCGGAGGGCTTGGAAACACCATATATTTT.

Only a few counts were recorded for this clone. V gene TRBV2 combines with J gene TRBJ1-5; weak D call: TRBD1 (5 bases). Germline V gene lookup returns CDR1 SNHLY and CDR2 FYNNEI. V was shortened by 2 bases and J by 2 bases, with 7 bases between the two germline ends. The CDR3 length is 14 residues. CDR3 nucleotide sequence: TGTGCCAGCAGTGAACAAGGGGGCAATCAGCCCCAGCATTTT. This codes for CASSEQGGNQPQHF.

This rearrangement joins TRBV7-9 to TRBJ2-2, with TRBD1 as a possible D gene (7 bases). Germline assignment: CDR1 SEHNR and CDR2 FQNEAQ (reference sequence). The CDR3 is made up of 17 amino acids. V was shortened by 3 bases and J by 7 bases, with 21 bases between the two germline ends. The CDR3 DNA sequence: TGTGCCAGCAGCTTTCCCCCGCCCTCCAGGGGGGACGGGGAGCTGTTTTTT. This sequence encodes CASSFPPPSRGDGELFF.

V is TRBV7-3 and J is TRBJ2-3, with a weak D call TRBD1 (5 bases). The CDR3 totals 15 residues. Trimming took 6 bases from V and 0 from J, leaving 13 bases between them. The germline CDR1 and CDR2 sequences are SGHTA and FQGTGA. CDR3 in DNA: TGTGCCAGCAGGTCGTGGCCAGGGAGCACAGATACGCAGTATTTT. Protein sequence: CASRSWPGSTDTQYF.

The chain has TRBV15 and TRBJ2-3; 7 nucleotides match TRBD2. With 3 bases clipped from V and 0 bases from J, the junction kept 9 bases outside the gene matches. From germline, CDR1 is LNHNV and CDR2 YYDKDF (reference sequence). The CDR3 covers 17 residues. As DNA, the CDR3 is TGTGCCACCAGCAGGGAGGCCAGCGGGGTTAGCACAGATACGCAGTATTTT. Its protein is CATSREASGVSTDTQYF.

This chain joins TRBV10-3 and TRBJ1-5; 8 nucleotides align to TRBD1. The germline V gene encodes CDR1 ENHRY and CDR2 SYGVKD. The ends lost 5 bases at V and 3 bases at J; junction bases unmatched: 6. There are 15 residues in the CDR3. The CDR3 region is CAISKDRAPNQPQHF. The CDR3 nucleotides read TGTGCCATCAGTAAGGACAGGGCGCCCAATCAGCCCCAGCATTTT.

The chain uses TRBV5-1 and TRBJ2-7; D perhaps matches TRBD2 (7 bases). Looked up from germline, CDR1 is SGHRS and CDR2 is YFSETQ. The CDR3 runs to 15 residues. Deletions cut 0 bases from V and 4 bases from J, with 14 bases between. CDR3 loop: CASSLEGGAQYEQYF. The DNA of the CDR3 is TGCGCCAGCAGCTTGGAGGGGGGGGCCCAGTACGAGCAGTACTTC.

The J gene is TRBJ2-5, the V gene TRBV20-1, with unresolved D. The germline gives CDR1 DFQATT, CDR2 SNEGSKA (reference sequence). The CDR3 consists of 11 residues. V was clipped by 6 bases and J by 3 bases, with 8 bases between them. The CDR3 loop reads CSASAKETQYF. The CDR3 nucleotides read TGCAGTGCCAGCGCGAAAGAGACCCAGTACTTC.

The V call is TRBV6-1, the J call TRBJ2-1, with D possibly being TRBD2 (6 bases). This CDR3 region has 15 residues. Per germline, CDR1 MNHNS and CDR2 SASEGT. Trimming pared 0 bases from V and 7 bases from J, leaving 13 bases between. In nucleotides, the CDR3 is TGTGCCAGCAGTGAAGCCTCAGAAGGAGGGAATGAGCAGTTCTTC. Translation gives CASSEASEGGNEQFF.

The J gene is TRBJ1-4, the V gene TRBV4-2; TRBD1 agrees at 7 bases. The CDR3 consists of 15 residues. After removal of 4 bases from V and 5 bases from J, the junction contained 7 bases not matched to a gene. Per germline, CDR1 LGHNA and CDR2 YNFKEQ. CDR3 sequence (DNA): TGTGCCAGCAGCCCTGAGCCGGGACAGAATGAAAAACTGTTTTTT. It specifies CASSPEPGQNEKLFF.

The chain combines TRBV6-5 with TRBJ1-2; D perhaps matches TRBD1 (5 bases). This CDR3 has 14 amino acids. Germline loops: CDR1 MNHEY, CDR2 SVGAGI. V lost 7 bases and J 0 bases, leaving 12 bases between the germline ends. The CDR3 DNA follows: TGTGCCAGCATTCACACAGGAACTAACTATGGCTACACCTTC. Amino acids: CASIHTGTNYGYTF.

This chain joins TRBV25-1 and TRBJ2-1; TRBD1 aligns across 10 bases. This CDR3 has 15 residues. Germline assignment: CDR1 MGHDK and CDR2 SYGVNS. V gave up 1 base and J gave up 7 bases; unmatched junction bases: 4. The chain's CDR3 is CASSELRTGGNEQFF. CDR3 coding DNA: TGTGCCAGCAGTGAATTGAGGACAGGGGGTAATGAGCAGTTCTTC.

The table lists this clone with a count of one. The genes are TRBV27 and TRBJ2-7; 10 bases match TRBD2. The CDR3 extends over 14 amino acids. J lost 4 bases, V lost 5 bases, and 5 bases had no gene match. Germline V gene sequence: CDR1 MNHEY, CDR2 SMNVEV (reference sequence). CDR3 nucleotide sequence: TGTGCCAGCAGTCCACGGACTAGCGGTTACGAGCAGTACTTC. Its translation: CASSPRTSGYEQYF.

This chain connects TRBV30 to TRBJ2-7; D uncertain. The CDR3 contains 12 residues. Per germline, CDR1 GTSNPN and CDR2 SVGIG (reference sequence). Trimming pared 2 bases from V and 4 bases from J, leaving 9 bases between. As DNA, the CDR3 is TGTGCCTGGAGTTACGCCAGGTACGAGCAGTACTTC. This gives the protein CAWSYARYEQYF.

The rearrangement joins TRBV6-5 to TRBJ2-3; D is perhaps TRBD1 (6 bases). The CDR3 totals 14 residues. Looked up from germline, CDR1 is MNHEY and CDR2 is SVGAGI. The V and J ends lost 7 bases and 1 base respectively, with 12 bases between them. CDR3 sequence (DNA): TGTGCCAGCAAGCTTAAGGGGGGCACAGATACGCAGTATTTT. It encodes CASKLKGGTDTQYF.

The genes are TRBV3-1 (or the pseudogene TRBV3-2) and TRBJ1-4; D is uncertain. The CDR3 is 16 amino acids. Germline V CDR1 and CDR2: LGHDT, YNNKEL (reference sequence). Trimming cost V 1 base and J 3 bases, with 12 bases left between them. The CDR3 DNA is TGTGCCAGCAGCCAAGGGCTGGGAGGTTCTAATGAAAAACTGTTTTTT. It is translated as CASSQGLGGSNEKLFF.

The table lists this clone with a count of one. The genes are TRBV2 and TRBJ2-1; 7 bases agree with TRBD1. The CDR3 is 16 amino acids. V trimming: 2 bases; J trimming: 5 bases; junction bases outside the gene matches: 9. CDR1 and CDR2 from the germline V gene are SNHLY and FYNNEI. The CDR3 here is CASSEFLLGTDNEQFF. The CDR3 nucleotides are TGTGCCAGCAGTGAATTTTTATTGGGGACAGACAATGAGCAGTTCTTC.

The rearrangement joins TRBV19 to TRBJ1-5; D is ambiguous. Trimming took off 2 bases at V and 7 bases at J, with 18 bases between the two ends. The CDR3 is 16 amino acids. CDR1 is LNHDA, CDR2 SQIVND, per germline (reference sequence). The CDR3 reads CASSINSGGWRQPQHF. As DNA, the CDR3 is TGTGCCAGTAGTATAAACAGTGGAGGGTGGAGGCAGCCCCAGCATTTT. The full variable domain, its missing parts supplied by reference TRBV19 and TRBJ1-5, is DGGITQSPKYLFRKEGQNVTLSCEQNLNHDAMYWYRQDPGQGLRLIYYSQIVNDFQKGDIAEGYSVSREKKESFPLTVTSAQKNPTAFYLCASSINSGGWRQPQHFGDGTRLSIL.

The V call is TRBV11-2, the J call TRBJ2-3; D not resolved. Germline CDR1 reads SGHAT; CDR2 reads FQNNGV. V gave up 1 base and J gave up 6 bases, with 5 bases separating them. CDR3 length equals 12 residues. Written as DNA, the CDR3 is TGTGCCAGCAGCTTAGGACTTGATACGCAGTATTTT. Amino acids: CASSLGLDTQYF.

V is TRBV24-1 and J is TRBJ2-3; TRBD2 matches at 11 bases. This CDR3 spans 16 amino acids. Losses at the gene ends were 3 bases for V and 1 base for J; bases not matched to a gene: 2. Germline values: CDR1 KGHDR, CDR2 SFDVKD. The CDR3: CATSDPTSGGTDTQYF. DNA for the CDR3: TGTGCCACCAGTGATCCGACTAGCGGGGGCACAGATACGCAGTATTTT.

The V call is TRBV6-5, the J call TRBJ1-3; D remains unclear. The CDR3 length is 15 residues. V lost 7 bases to trimming and J lost 1 base, with 14 bases between them. Germline V CDR1 and CDR2: MNHEY, SVGAGI. The CDR3 DNA reads TGTGCCAGCAACGAGGGAAATTGGTCTGGAAACACCATATATTTT. Its translation: CASNEGNWSGNTIYF.

Concerning this clone: Other DNA sequences in the same sample also yield this CDR3. V gene TRBV2 combines with J gene TRBJ1-5; D is perhaps TRBD1 (6 bases). The V gene lost 6 bases and the J gene lost 4 bases, with 13 bases spanning the gap. The CDR3 length is 14 residues. Germline V gene lookup returns CDR1 SNHLY and CDR2 FYNNEI. CDR3 nucleotide sequence: TGTGCCAGCAGCGTCGAAAGGGGGAATCAGCCCCAGCATTTT. This gives the protein CASSVERGNQPQHF.

This clone was counted between two and nine times. V and J are TRBV9 and TRBJ1-1, with 7 bases matching TRBD1. Germline V CDR1 and CDR2: SGDLS, YYNGEE. The V gene end was trimmed by 3 bases and the J gene end by 11 bases; junction bases not matched to a gene: 10. This CDR3 is 13 amino acids long. For the CDR3, the DNA is TGTGCCAGCAGCGGACCGGGACAGCATCCGGCTTTCTTT. Its translation: CASSGPGQHPAFF.

CDR3: CAISDTAGGYNEQFF. In nucleotides, the CDR3 is TGTGCCATCAGTGACACAGCGGGGGGGTACAATGAGCAGTTCTTC. The rearrangement uses TRBV10-3 and TRBJ2-1; TRBD2 matches at 10 bases. V dropped 3 bases and J dropped 4; count of bases not matched to a gene: 3. Germline lookup yields CDR1 ENHRY and CDR2 SYGVKD. The CDR3 totals 15 residues.

This chain links TRBV12-5 with TRBJ2-1; 8 bases map to TRBD2. The CDR3 covers 15 residues. V was pared by 2 bases and J by 6 bases, with 6 bases of the junction left unmatched. CDR1 is LGHNT, CDR2 FRNRAP, per germline. CDR3 protein: CASGLSGTSLNEQFF. The CDR3 nucleotides read TGTGCTAGTGGTTTGTCCGGGACTAGTCTCAATGAGCAGTTCTTC.

This rearrangement joins TRBV19 to TRBJ1-1; a possible D gene is TRBD1 (5 bases). Germline V gives CDR1 LNHDA, CDR2 SQIVND (reference sequence). The CDR3 contains 13 residues. V lost 6 bases to trimming and J lost 6 bases, with 14 bases between them. In DNA, the CDR3 is TGTGCCAGTAGCTCCGGGACTCAACCTGAAGCTTTCTTT. It yields the protein CASSSGTQPEAFF. Full variable domain (missing parts from reference TRBV19 and TRBJ1-1): DGGITQSPKYLFRKEGQNVTLSCEQNLNHDAMYWYRQDPGQGLRLIYYSQIVNDFQKGDIAEGYSVSREKKESFPLTVTSAQKNPTAFYLCASSSGTQPEAFFGQGTRLTVV.

This clone occurred a few times. The chain uses TRBV6-6 and TRBJ1-5; TRBD1 matches 7 bases. V shed 5 bases and J 3 bases; nucleotides not matched to a gene: 4. This CDR3 spans 14 amino acids. From germline, CDR1 is MNHNY and CDR2 SVGAGI (reference sequence). In DNA form, the CDR3 reads TGTGCCAGCAGTCCGGGACAGCTCAATCAGCCCCAGCATTTT. Its protein is CASSPGQLNQPQHF.

The chain couples TRBV5-1 to TRBJ2-1, with a possible D match to TRBD1 (6 bases). Germline V CDR1 and CDR2: SGHRS, YFSETQ. V lost 0 bases and J 5 bases, leaving 18 bases between the germline ends. This CDR3 has 17 amino acids. The CDR3 region has the DNA TGCGCCAGCAGCTTGGCCCCGGTAGGACAGTCAAACAATGAGCAGTTCTTC. Protein: CASSLAPVGQSNNEQFF.